This T cell receptor (beta chain) originates from a study of CD8 T cells in ankylosing spondylitis. The study, taken as a whole, reports: The study identified a TCR beta motif of under ten highly homologous variants that appeared characteristic of ankylosing spondylitis blood. Matched ankylosing spondylitis synovial fluid reportedly showed significant enrichment of disease-linked clones. Reactive arthritis synovial fluid and blood previously showed some of these motif variants.

The V end lost 8 bases, the J end lost 0 bases, and 17 bases lay between the germline ends. CDR3 length: 15 amino acids. CDR1 and CDR2 from the germline V gene are SQVTM and ANQGSEA. As regards this clonotype: No antigen is known for it.

It was by quantitative 5'-RACE with molecular barcodes that TCR beta libraries were made. TCRdb re-called the 5' RACE reads through MiXCR, storing one row per CDR3 protein. The data show over 130,000 distinct CDR3 sequences, about 42% seen once. The chain joins TRBV29-1 to TRBJ2-1, with D possibly being TRBD2 (6 bases). The clonotype originates from a male donor with ankylosing spondylitis. Sequenced sample: synovial fluid, either unsorted or a sorted T cell fraction (not recorded which). CDR3: CSSEGTVSSYNEQFF. DNA of the CDR3: TGCAGCTCGGAGGGGACGGTTAGCTCCTACAATGAGCAGTTCTTC.